The T cell receptor (beta chain) under discussion was sequenced for a study of beta chain features in type 1 diabetes. Study in general: All samples together contributed 85 million to 120 million sorted cells for examination.

Expressed TCRB transcripts were sequenced after all isolated RNA was converted to cDNA. Method: immunoSEQ multiplex PCR; TCRdb's copy keeps in-frame clones and lacks some. The data contain fewer than 550,000 clones, about an eighth of them singletons. CD4+ naive, central memory, regulatory and stem cell-like memory subsets were isolated by sorting on CD45RO/CCR7/CD25/CD127/CD95/CD27. Looked up from germline, CDR1 is SEHNR and CDR2 is FQNEAQ (reference sequence). The CDR3 has 15 residues. Trimming shortened V by 5 bases and J by 0 bases, and 11 bases separated the two germline ends. Findings and limits, study-wide: It was not settled here whether HLA type affects TCRB rearrangement.

In the case of this clone: The antigen remains unidentified. Other DNA variants within this sample encode the same CDR3.

The clonotype was recovered from a woman aged 18-30 years in good health. The J gene is TRBJ1-3, the V gene TRBV7-9; no clear D gene. Sequenced: naive CD4+ T cells from blood. The DNA for the CDR3 is TGTGCCAGCAGCCCCCGGGGTAGCTCTGGAAACACCATATATTTT. It translates to CASSPRGSSGNTIYF.